The next 21 T cell receptor beta chains were all read from a single sample in a study of immune heterogeneity within non-small cell lung tumors. Multiplex PCR employing 32 V and 13 J primers generated amplicons of the TCR beta CDR3. TCRdb used MiXCR to reprocess the multiplex PCR reads, holding one entry per CDR3 protein. The profile shows 15,000 to 20,000 distinct CDR3 sequences, approximately 26% of them singletons. Genomic DNA from bulk tumor acted as the template, and 600 ng was loaded per sample. Several biopsies per primary tumor were taken during surgery, spaced as far apart as possible. Samples came from untreated patients having curative surgery for newly diagnosed non-small cell lung cancer. The sequencing input was lung tumor tissue. The receptors were gathered from a man in his forties or fifties with non-small cell lung cancer.

A remark on this clonotype: It may be a read error: a sequence one base away is much more abundant. V and J are TRBV6-1 and TRBJ2-1; TRBD1 agrees at 8 bases. The CDR3 has 16 residues. With 7 bases clipped from V and 4 bases from J, the junction kept 12 bases outside the gene matches. Germline V lookup: CDR1 MNHNS, CDR2 SASEGT. In nucleotides, the CDR3 is TGTGCCAGCATCAGGGTCAGGGGGCCCCGATACAATGAGCAGTTCTTC. As protein: CASIRVRGPRYNEQFF.

This CDR3 is CSVEFNYGYTF. For the CDR3, the DNA is TGCAGCGTTGAGTTTAACTATGGCTACACCTTC. The gene calls are TRBV29-1 and TRBJ1-2; no firm D call. V shed 3 bases and J shed 1 base, with 3 bases lying between them. Germline CDR1 is SQVTM and CDR2 is ANQGSEA. The CDR3 contains 11 residues.

This clonotype rates as medium-sized. J is TRBJ2-7 and V is TRBV7-8; weak D call: TRBD1 (6 bases). Per the germline V gene, CDR1 is SGHVS and CDR2 is FQNEAQ. The length of the CDR3 is 15 residues. V gave up 2 bases and J gave up 3 bases, with 14 bases separating them. The CDR3 region is CASSLNARGNYEQYF. Here the CDR3 DNA reads TGTGCCAGCAGCTTAAATGCCAGGGGAAACTACGAGCAGTACTTC.

By share, this clonotype counts as medium-sized. The rearrangement links TRBV20-1 to TRBJ2-1; 10 nucleotides align to TRBD2. This CDR3 region has 14 residues. Per the germline V gene, CDR1 is DFQATT and CDR2 is SNEGSKA (reference sequence). The V gene end was trimmed by 1 base and the J gene end by 9 bases; junction bases not matched to a gene: 6. DNA of the CDR3: TGCAGTGCTAGAGTCCTAGCGGGAGTTAGTGAGCAGTTCTTC. This codes for CSARVLAGVSEQFF.

Of note for this clonotype: A much larger clone differs from this one at a single base, so this may be a read error. This sequence joins TRBV24-1 and TRBJ2-2; possibly TRBD1 or TRBD2 for D (5 bases each). The germline V gene encodes CDR1 KGHDR and CDR2 SFDVKD. This CDR3 region has 12 residues. The DNA of the CDR3 is TGTGCCACCAGCTGGGGCACCGGGGAGCCGTTTTTT. It translates to CATSWGTGEPFF.

This clonotype was seen many times. V gene TRBV20-1 combines with J gene TRBJ2-1; 8 bases agree with TRBD2. V lost 1 base and J lost 7; bases outside the gene matches: 6. The V gene's germline CDR1 is DFQATT and CDR2 SNEGSKA (reference sequence). This CDR3 comprises 14 residues. This CDR3 reads CSARAPTSVNEQFF. Written as DNA, the CDR3 is TGCAGTGCTAGAGCCCCGACTAGCGTTAATGAGCAGTTCTTC.

The V gene is TRBV10-3, the J gene TRBJ2-1; D not resolved. Trimming removed 2 bases at V and 10 bases at J, with 9 bases between. Germline V gene data show CDR1 as ENHRY and CDR2 as SYGVKD. The CDR3 is made up of 12 amino acids. CDR3 in amino acids: CAISESNQEQFF. The CDR3, as DNA: TGTGCCATCAGTGAGAGTAACCAAGAGCAGTTCTTC.

The rearrangement uses TRBV6-4 and TRBJ2-3; D call uncertain. V gave up 4 bases and J gave up 2 bases, with 7 bases separating them. Germline lookup yields CDR1 MRHNA and CDR2 SNTAGT. The CDR3 has 13 residues. The CDR3 spells CASSASTTDTQYF. CDR3 DNA: TGTGCCAGCAGTGCATCAACCACAGATACGCAGTATTTT.

Many counts were recorded for this clonotype. J is TRBJ1-6 and V is TRBV6-1; D unresolved. V lost 5 bases to trimming and J lost 8 bases, with 25 bases between them. This CDR3 is 18 amino acids long. Germline V CDR1 and CDR2: MNHNS, SASEGT. The DNA of the CDR3 is TGTGCCAGCAGTTCGGACGGGTACGGCGCTTTGAACCATTCACCCCTCCACTTT. Translating it yields CASSSDGYGALNHSPLHF.

The table lists this clonotype with a few counts. The chain combines TRBV5-5 with TRBJ1-4, with D maybe TRBD1 (6 bases). The CDR3 is made up of 16 amino acids. Germline loops: CDR1 SGHKS, CDR2 YYEKEE (reference sequence). With 4 bases removed from V and 1 base from J, the gap between germline ends came to 14 bases. In DNA, the CDR3 is TGTGCCAGCAGCCCGGGTCACAGGGAAACTAATGAAAAACTGTTTTTT. The encoded protein is CASSPGHRETNEKLFF.

This clonotype has just one count. This clone may be a read error of a much larger clone one base away. The V gene is TRBV20-1, the J gene TRBJ2-1; TRBD2 aligns across 11 bases. V was pared by 6 bases and J by 5 bases, with 9 bases of the junction left unmatched. The CDR3 is 15 amino acids. CDR1 is DFQATT, CDR2 SNEGSKA, per germline (reference sequence). This chain's CDR3 is CSAQTSGGCHNEQFF. The CDR3 region has the DNA TGCAGTGCCCAAACTAGCGGGGGATGCCACAATGAGCAGTTCTTC.

The chain combines TRBV4-1 with TRBJ1-1; 8 bases fit TRBD1. Germline V gene lookup returns CDR1 MGHRA and CDR2 YSYEKL. This CDR3 spans 16 amino acids. Germline trimming cut 0 bases from V and 3 bases from J; bases unmatched to any gene: 6. Here the CDR3 reads CASSQEAGGFYTEAFF. The CDR3 DNA reads as TGCGCCAGCAGCCAAGAGGCAGGGGGCTTTTACACTGAAGCTTTCTTT.

Points on this clonotype: One base away lies a much larger clone, so this may be a sequencing read error. This chain uses TRBV18 with TRBJ2-7; D is possibly TRBD2 (5 bases). Trimming took off 0 bases at V and 7 bases at J, with 16 bases between the two ends. Germline CDR1 reads KGHSH; CDR2 reads LQKENI. The CDR3 runs 15 residues. The CDR3 reads CASSPPPGSPEEQYF. CDR3 DNA: TGTGCCAGCTCACCACCCCCGGGGTCTCCGGAAGAGCAGTACTTC.

This clonotype was counted between two and nine times. The gene calls are TRBV18 and TRBJ2-4, with D possibly matching TRBD1 (5 bases). From germline, CDR1 is KGHSH and CDR2 LQKENI. The CDR3 totals 15 residues. Trimming stripped 4 bases from V and 2 bases from J, with 12 bases between. CDR3 DNA: TGTGCCAGCTCACTCTACCAGGGTTCCAAAAACATTCAGTACTTC. Amino acid sequence: CASSLYQGSKNIQYF.

This clonotype turned up a few times. The J gene is TRBJ2-3, the V gene TRBV19, with 7 bases matching TRBD2. The CDR3 totals 17 residues. The germline V gene has CDR1 LNHDA and CDR2 SQIVND (reference sequence). V dropped 6 bases and J dropped 0; count of bases not matched to a gene: 12. CDR3 DNA: TGTGCCAGTAGACCACGTTTAAGCGGGACCAGCACAGATACGCAGTATTTT. It translates to CASRPRLSGTSTDTQYF. Together with reference TRBV19 and TRBJ2-3, the CDR3 gives the full variable domain: DGGITQSPKYLFRKEGQNVTLSCEQNLNHDAMYWYRQDPGQGLRLIYYSQIVNDFQKGDIAEGYSVSREKKESFPLTVTSAQKNPTAFYLCASRPRLSGTSTDTQYFGPGTRLTVL.

This clonotype appeared a few times. The gene calls are TRBV14 and TRBJ2-3; D remains ambiguous. V was clipped by 4 bases and J by 4 bases, with 9 bases between them. Per the germline V gene, CDR1 is SGHDN and CDR2 is FVKESK. The CDR3 is 13 amino acids. This CDR3 reads CASSRPIPDTQYF. CDR3 DNA sequence: TGTGCCAGCAGCCGGCCGATCCCAGATACGCAGTATTTT.

Remarks on this clonotype: A much larger clone differs from this one at a single base, so this may be a read error. This rearrangement joins TRBV6-2 or TRBV6-3 to TRBJ1-1; D remains unclear. Looked up from germline, CDR1 is MNHEY and CDR2 is SVGEGT. The CDR3 loop spans 15 amino acids. The V end lost 6 bases, the J end lost 7 bases, and 21 bases lay between the germline ends. CDR3 residues: CASSPPEGRGNEAFF. The CDR3 coding sequence is TGTGCCAGCAGCCCTCCGGAGGGCCGGGGAAATGAAGCTTTCTTT.

This clonotype was seen at least ten times. The chain carries TRBV9 and TRBJ1-4; a possible D gene is TRBD1 (6 bases). The CDR3 runs 15 residues. Trimming took 0 bases from V and 5 from J, leaving 11 bases between them. Germline V CDR1 and CDR2: SGDLS, YYNGEE. The CDR3 DNA follows: TGTGCCAGCAGCGTAGTCGGGGGCGGAAATGAAAAACTGTTTTTT. Its translation is CASSVVGGGNEKLFF.

This clonotype was detected only a few times. The chain recombines TRBV5-4 with TRBJ1-1; possibly TRBD1 for D (6 bases). With 0 bases removed from V and 8 bases from J, the gap between germline ends came to 11 bases. Germline CDR1 is SGHNT and CDR2 is YYREEE (reference sequence). The CDR3 runs to 13 residues. CDR3 coding DNA: TGTGCCAGCAGCTTGGATCCGGGGGCGGAAGCTTTCTTT. Its translation is CASSLDPGAEAFF.

This clonotype came up a few times. The J gene is TRBJ2-3, the V gene TRBV20-1; D possibly corresponds to TRBD2 (5 bases). Germline lookup yields CDR1 DFQATT and CDR2 SNEGSKA (reference sequence). Trimming cost V 1 base and J 1 base, with 18 bases left between them. The CDR3 length is 17 residues. The CDR3 nucleotides read TGCAGTGCTAGAGCCCTTTCGAGTGGGAGAGGCACAGATACGCAGTATTTT. Translated, it gives CSARALSSGRGTDTQYF.

Of note for this clonotype: Given a much more abundant clone one base away, this may be a read error. CDR3 protein: CASSISNSIGGYNF. CDR3 DNA: TGTGCCAGTAGTATATCCAACTCGATTGGTGGCTACAACTTC. V gene TRBV19 combines with J gene TRBJ1-2; no definite D call. The CDR3 consists of 14 residues. Per germline, CDR1 LNHDA and CDR2 SQIVND (reference sequence).